This T cell receptor (beta chain) was sequenced for a study of immune cell composition in non-small cell lung cancer listed by TCRdb under 2017. Regarding the complete study: Histologic subtype, mainly lung adenocarcinoma or squamous cell carcinoma, was assigned on the basis of H&E together with p63, CK5, Napsin A and TTF-1 immunohistochemistry. For supplementary cohort #1, made up of 10 lung adenocarcinoma cases, paired tumour/lung TCR-beta sequencing was done and TIL populations were generated so that tumour reactivity could be assessed. TCR-beta sequencing (Adaptive Biotechnologies) was performed on roughly 35 paired NSCLC tumour and non-adjacent lung specimens plus 26 tumour-only specimens. The subtype comparisons left out a few tumour specimens with TCR-beta data because those specimens were rare histological subtypes.

Genomic DNA was extracted with the QIAamp DNA kit from frozen aliquots of unsorted single-cell suspensions. Surgically resected non-small cell lung cancer tissue was used for the tumour samples. Tissues arrived within 2 hours of resection and were immediately processed into single-cell suspensions. Tissue was mechanically dissociated and enzymatically digested with DNase I, collagenase I and hyaluronidase for less than 35 minutes at 37 °C, then filtered and RBC-lysed. A two-step multiplex PCR was used to amplify TCR-beta CDR3 regions from genomic DNA, and Illumina-compatible adaptors were added in the second step. As a commercial immunoSEQ service, TCR-beta immunosequencing was carried out on an Illumina platform. The published analysis was carried out like this. Two measures summarised the repertoires: productive clonality, and Top 10 Clones, meaning the percentage of T-cell templates coming from the ten most frequent sequences. Productive clonality had a range of 0 to 1, where 1 means a monoclonal population. Sequences comprising at least 0.1% of tumour T-cell templates but absent from matched non-adjacent lung were defined as tumour-associated clones and were identified via log10 scatter plots. Student's t-tests were used for two-group comparisons, ANOVA was used for stages, and linear regression was used for relationships, with analyses conducted in GraphPad Prism7 and R. The table was pulled from immuneACCESS by TCRdb, which kept in-frame rearrangements only. Such tables lose some clones; where checked, under half of the loss comes from unresolved V genes, and the rest has no known cause. D and trimming were read from the DNA, whereas the V and J calls and clone size are those reported in that table. Here the sample has about 7,600 clones; just under 80% occur a single time. The ten largest clones capture 10% to 15% of the sample.

Results and caveats for the whole study, not just this receptor: Across under 12 adenocarcinoma cases, the maximal tumour-associated clone frequency showed a strong correlation with TIL tumour reactivity, but overall clonality showed no such correlation. Lung squamous cell carcinoma tumours had significantly higher Top 10 clone scores and productive clonality than lung adenocarcinoma tumours. Nearly half of NSCLC cases had tumour-associated clones >0.5%, found in around a third of adenocarcinomas compared with 75% to 85% of squamous carcinomas. Only 9 to 10 cases were included in the reactivity cohort, and sequence sharing between tumour-reactive clones and the dominant in vivo tumour-associated clones was not shown. No significant correlation was found between tumour TCR-beta clonality and smoking pack-years.

To note about this clone: Which antigen it targets is not known. No base quality values were provided; no much bigger clone lies one nucleotide off.

V is cut by 4 bases and J by 8 bases, and the space between the germline ends is 8 bases. The CDR3 goes from the cysteine to the phenylalanine over 12 residues. Here the CDR3 DNA is all that survives: 36 bases in frame from base 1. CDR1 and CDR2 are read off the germline V gene as SGHTA and FQGTGA. The chain was built from TRBV7-3 and TRBJ2-2; the D segment could be TRBD1, given 6 matching bases. This TCR came from a human donor with non-small cell lung cancer. Sample: lung tumor tissue. The CDR3 corresponds to CASSSGQGELFF. The base sequence is TGTGCCAGCAGCTCAGGACAGGGGGAGCTGTTTTTT.